Below are 15 T cell receptor beta chains sequenced from a single sample in a study of T cells after yellow fever vaccination. TCRdb processed the 5' RACE reads anew with MiXCR; each CDR3 protein has one entry. The data hold roughly 310,000 distinct CDR3 sequences, with over 8% observed a single time. Sample: PBMCs, taken on the day of the first yellow fever vaccination. These receptors were taken from a young man who received the YFV17D yellow fever vaccine.

The chain uses TRBV4-3 and TRBJ2-2; D possibly uses TRBD1 or TRBD2 (5 bases each). The CDR3 consists of 15 residues. Germline V gene sequence: CDR1 LGHNA, CDR2 YSLEER. V lost 3 bases and J 8 bases, leaving 16 bases between the germline ends. CDR3 DNA: TGCGCCAGCAGCCACGTCGTCGGGACGGAGGGGGAGCTGTTTTTT. Amino acid sequence: CASSHVVGTEGELFF.

This clonotype was found a few times. CDR3 coding DNA: TGTGCCAGCAGCACGCCGGGACTAGAAAGCGGGGAGCTGTTTTTT. Encoded protein: CASSTPGLESGELFF. This sequence joins TRBV7-4 and TRBJ2-2, with TRBD2 matching 8 bases. This CDR3 region has 15 residues. V was clipped by 5 bases and J by 7 bases; unmatched bases: 9. Germline CDR1 and CDR2: SGHVT and SQSDAQ.

In its sample, this clonotype was seen a few times. The chain has TRBV25-1 and TRBJ2-3, with D hard to call. Germline assignment: CDR1 MGHDK and CDR2 SYGVNS. The CDR3 sequence is 11 residues long. V was shortened by 7 bases and J by 5 bases, with 7 bases between the two germline ends. The CDR3 protein is CASKKIDTQYF. The CDR3 bases are TGTGCCAGCAAGAAGATAGATACGCAGTATTTT.

This clonotype was observed a handful of times. The DNA of the CDR3 is TGTGCCAGCAGCTTGTATGTTTCCGGGGGCCTCTACGAGCAGTACTTC. Its protein product is CASSLYVSGGLYEQYF. This chain joins TRBV5-6 and TRBJ2-7, with D perhaps being TRBD1 or TRBD2 (6 bases each). CDR1 is SGHDT and CDR2 is YYEEEE in the germline V gene. The CDR3 is 16 amino acids. The V end was cut by 1 base, the J end by 3 bases, with 17 bases between.

Points on this clonotype: A much larger clone differs by one base, so this may be a read error. The genes are TRBV12-3 or TRBV12-4 and TRBJ2-1, with D perhaps matching TRBD1 (5 bases). CDR3 length: 14 residues. The V end lost 7 bases, the J end lost 1 base, and 11 bases lay between the germline ends. CDR3 DNA: TGTGCCAGCATCCCGACAGTTTCCTACAATGAGCAGTTCTTC. This encodes CASIPTVSYNEQFF.

This clonotype has more than one count but fewer than ten. The genes are TRBV9 and TRBJ1-1; D is perhaps TRBD1 (5 bases). The V end lost 2 bases, the J end lost 4 bases, and 12 bases lay between the germline ends. CDR1 is SGDLS and CDR2 is YYNGEE in the germline V gene. The CDR3 loop spans 14 amino acids. The CDR3 region is CASSVAGTATEAFF. CDR3 in DNA: TGTGCCAGCAGCGTGGCAGGGACGGCCACTGAAGCTTTCTTT.

This chain joins TRBV5-6 and TRBJ1-2, with 9 positions matching TRBD1. The junction had 10 bases not matched to a gene; V was cut back by 6 bases and J by 4 bases. CDR1 is SGHDT and CDR2 is YYEEEE in the germline V gene. This CDR3 spans 15 amino acids. Written as DNA, the CDR3 is TGTGCCAGCACCATAAAACCGACAGGGGGCTATGGCTACACCTTC. Encoded protein: CASTIKPTGGYGYTF.

Concerning this clonotype: A far larger clone lies a single base away; this is likely a read error. Since the CDR3 does not end with the conserved phenylalanine or tryptophan, this likely comes from a read error. In DNA form, the CDR3 reads TGTGCCAGTAGTCCAGAAGCCTATGGCTACACCTCC. This translates into CASSPEAYGYTS. The rearrangement uses TRBV19 and TRBJ1-2; D uncertain. The CDR3 sequence is 12 residues long. Germline V gene sequence: CDR1 LNHDA, CDR2 SQIVND (reference sequence). Trimming took 5 bases from V and 4 from J, leaving 8 bases between them.

This clonotype was detected a few times. The gene calls are TRBV24-1 and TRBJ2-5, with D unclear. There are 15 residues in the CDR3. Trimming shortened V by 7 bases and J by 0 bases, and 14 bases separated the two germline ends. Germline values: CDR1 KGHDR, CDR2 SFDVKD. Here the CDR3 reads CATRRPERYQETQYF. CDR3 in DNA: TGTGCCACCAGAAGACCAGAAAGGTACCAAGAGACCCAGTACTTC.

This clonotype was detected only a few times. The chain carries TRBV7-2 and TRBJ2-3, with D tentatively TRBD1 (6 bases). This CDR3 has 14 amino acids. Germline CDR1 and CDR2: SGHTA and FQGNSA. The V end lost 7 bases, the J end lost 2 bases, and 13 bases lay between the germline ends. CDR3 sequence reads: CASKENRVTDTQYF. The CDR3 DNA reads as TGTGCCAGCAAGGAAAACAGGGTCACAGATACGCAGTATTTT.

This clonotype was detected a few times. J is TRBJ1-2 and V is TRBV12-3 or TRBV12-4; no firm D call. With 1 base removed from V and 2 bases from J, the gap between germline ends came to 8 bases. This CDR3 region has 14 residues. CDR3 in amino acids: CASSLVPRNYGYTF. DNA of the CDR3: TGTGCCAGCAGTTTAGTCCCACGGAACTATGGCTACACCTTC.

In this sample, this clonotype turned up a few times. The gene calls are TRBV5-6 and TRBJ1-5; D not resolved. In germline, CDR1 is SGHDT, CDR2 YYEEEE. The V end was cut by 0 bases, the J end by 6 bases, with 7 bases between. CDR3 length: 13 amino acids. The CDR3 DNA reads as TGTGCCAGCAGCTTGGTGGGAACTCAGCCCCAGCATTTT. This codes for CASSLVGTQPQHF.

The chain uses TRBV4-3 and TRBJ2-7; TRBD2 might be the D (5 bases). In germline, CDR1 is LGHNA, CDR2 YSLEER. The V end was cut by 4 bases, the J end by 5 bases, with 18 bases between. The CDR3 is made up of 15 amino acids. As DNA, the CDR3 is TGCGCCAGCAGCCCCCAAGGACGGAGGCCGGACGAGCAGTACTTC. It yields the protein CASSPQGRRPDEQYF.

This clonotype showed up just a few times. The rearrangement joins TRBV12-3 or TRBV12-4 to TRBJ2-7; 8 nucleotides agree with TRBD1. After removal of 5 bases from V and 2 bases from J, the junction contained 2 bases not matched to a gene. The CDR3 is 13 residues long. The CDR3, as DNA: TGTGCCAGCAGTCGGACAGGGCCCTACGAGCAGTACTTC. The encoded protein is CASSRTGPYEQYF.

The rearrangement uses TRBV12-3 or TRBV12-4 and TRBJ2-7; possibly TRBD2 for D (6 bases). The CDR3 runs 13 residues. Trimming stripped 6 bases from V and 4 bases from J, with 13 bases between. The CDR3 reads CASSRTKEYEQYF. The CDR3 DNA reads TGTGCCAGCAGCCGGACTAAGGAGTACGAGCAGTACTTC.